A single sample gave rise to the 27 T cell receptor beta chains below, sequenced in a study of blood T cell repertoires in COVID-19. Method: immunoSEQ multiplex PCR; TCRdb's copy keeps in-frame clones and lacks some. The sample has around 320,000 clones; 70% to 90% are singletons. What was sequenced was peripheral blood. These receptor sequences come from a human donor in a cohort sampled during active COVID-19.

This chain connects TRBV6-5 to TRBJ2-7; D may be TRBD2 (5 bases). V shed 6 bases and J shed 2 bases, with 14 bases lying between them. Germline V gene lookup returns CDR1 MNHEY and CDR2 SVGAGI. This CDR3 has 14 amino acids. The CDR3 DNA follows: TGTGCCAGCAGGTCTCTGGAACTAGCCTACGAGCAGTACTTC. Translating it yields CASRSLELAYEQYF.

CDR3 bases: TGTGCCAGCAGCCAAGAATGGGAAGGGGACACTGAAGCTTTCTTT. Its protein product is CASSQEWEGDTEAFF. The chain carries TRBV3-1 (or the pseudogene TRBV3-2) and TRBJ1-1; weak D call: TRBD1 (5 bases). The CDR3 runs 15 residues. Per germline, CDR1 LGHDT and CDR2 YNNKEL (reference sequence). The ends were cut back, 0 bases at V and 3 bases at J, with 11 bases in the middle.

This sequence joins TRBV5-4 and TRBJ1-6; D uncertain. Trimming removed 0 bases from V and 12 bases from J, with 7 bases in between. The CDR3 is 12 residues long. Per the germline V gene, CDR1 is SGHNT and CDR2 is YYREEE (reference sequence). The CDR3 DNA follows: TGTGCCAGCAGCTTGGACGAGGGACCCCTCCACTTT. Protein product: CASSLDEGPLHF.

This clone was recorded a few times. This chain joins TRBV11-2 and TRBJ2-7, with D unresolved. Germline V gives CDR1 SGHAT, CDR2 FQNNGV. The CDR3 loop spans 14 amino acids. Trimming left V 0 bases short and J 4 bases short, with 10 bases between. The chain's CDR3 is CASSLDTGSYEQYF. The CDR3 DNA reads as TGTGCCAGCAGCTTAGACACGGGTTCTTACGAGCAGTACTTC.

The chain recombines TRBV29-1 with TRBJ1-2, with 8 bases identical to TRBD1. Germline assignment: CDR1 SQVTM and CDR2 ANQGSEA. The CDR3 loop spans 11 amino acids. With V trimmed by 5 bases and J by 4 bases, 0 bases remained unmatched. CDR3: CSVTGGYGYTF. CDR3 in DNA: TGCAGCGTTACAGGGGGCTATGGCTACACCTTC.

The genes are TRBV6-5 and TRBJ2-7; 10 bases align to TRBD2. V shed 5 bases and J 2 bases; nucleotides not matched to a gene: 6. The CDR3 runs 15 residues. The germline gives CDR1 MNHEY, CDR2 SVGAGI. The CDR3 sequence: CASSPLAGDTYEQYF. The CDR3, as DNA: TGTGCCAGCAGTCCTCTAGCGGGGGACACCTACGAGCAGTACTTC.

The rearrangement uses TRBV5-8 and TRBJ2-6; a possible D gene is TRBD1 (6 bases). V lost 3 bases and J lost 0, with 13 bases in between. Germline V gives CDR1 SGHTS, CDR2 YDEGEE. The CDR3 runs to 17 residues. The CDR3 coding sequence is TGTGCCAGCAGCTACTGGACAGTAGGCTCTGGGGCCAACGTCCTGACTTTC. This sequence encodes CASSYWTVGSGANVLTF.

The J gene is TRBJ2-3, the V gene TRBV18, with TRBD2 matching 7 bases. Losses at the gene ends were 4 bases for V and 0 bases for J; bases not matched to a gene: 10. CDR1 is KGHSH, CDR2 LQKENI, per germline. The CDR3 sequence is 17 residues long. CDR3: CASSLRWGGYSTDTQYF. The CDR3 nucleotides are TGTGCCAGCTCACTCCGTTGGGGGGGGTATAGCACAGATACGCAGTATTTT.

This clone was observed a handful of times. The gene calls are TRBV10-3 and TRBJ2-7; D is possibly TRBD2 (5 bases). V lost 3 bases to trimming and J lost 6 bases, with 18 bases between them. CDR3 size: 15 residues. Germline V CDR1 and CDR2: ENHRY, SYGVKD. The CDR3 DNA is TGTGCCATCAGTGACCAATCAACACGGGGATCCGAGCAGTACTTC. Amino acids: CAISDQSTRGSEQYF.

This chain joins TRBV24-1 and TRBJ1-5, with D possibly being TRBD1 (5 bases). Trimming removed 2 bases at V and 1 base at J, with 14 bases between. The germline V gene has CDR1 KGHDR and CDR2 SFDVKD. The CDR3 is made up of 17 amino acids. The CDR3 nucleotides read TGTGCCACCAGTGATTCGTGGGGGGGTATGAGCAATCAGCCCCAGCATTTT. Translation gives CATSDSWGGMSNQPQHF.

The chain is built from TRBV9 and TRBJ2-3; D remains ambiguous. Germline V lookup: CDR1 SGDLS, CDR2 YYNGEE. CDR3 length equals 11 residues. V dropped 1 base and J dropped 5 bases, with 2 bases sitting between them. The CDR3 sequence is CASSVQDTQYF. The DNA of the CDR3 is TGTGCCAGCAGCGTACAAGATACGCAGTATTTT.

The J gene is TRBJ1-3, the V gene TRBV20-1; D is unresolved. Trimming cost V 3 bases and J 8 bases, with 8 bases left between them. Germline CDR1 and CDR2: DFQATT and SNEGSKA (reference sequence). The CDR3 has 11 amino acids. The CDR3 reads CSARSVDTIYF. CDR3 DNA sequence: TGCAGTGCTAGGTCAGTTGACACCATATATTTT.

The chain uses TRBV7-2 and TRBJ2-3; no definite D call. This CDR3 comprises 14 residues. Trimming cost V 5 bases and J 3 bases, with 12 bases left between them. In germline, CDR1 is SGHTA, CDR2 FQGNSA. For the CDR3, the DNA is TGTGCCAGCAGCCCCGAGTCAAGTACAGATACGCAGTATTTT. Translating gives CASSPESSTDTQYF.

The genes are TRBV10-1 and TRBJ2-2; D is uncertain. The CDR3 totals 12 residues. CDR1 is WNHNN, CDR2 SYGVQD, per germline (reference sequence). Trimming shortened V by 3 bases and J by 9 bases, and 8 bases separated the two germline ends. The CDR3 coding sequence is TGCGCCAGCAGTGATAAGACTCGGGAGCTGTTTTTT. It specifies CASSDKTRELFF.

The gene calls are TRBV18 and TRBJ1-6; 8 positions match TRBD1. Losses at the gene ends were 6 bases for V and 7 bases for J; bases not matched to a gene: 11. The germline V gene encodes CDR1 KGHSH and CDR2 LQKENI. This CDR3 has 16 amino acids. The CDR3 sequence is CASSHKPDRDNSPLHF. The CDR3, as DNA: TGTGCCAGCTCCCATAAACCGGACAGGGACAATTCACCCCTCCACTTT.

The rearrangement joins TRBV6-1 to TRBJ1-5, with TRBD1 matching over 10 bases. V was clipped by 2 bases and J by 7 bases; unmatched bases: 8. CDR3 length: 16 residues. The germline CDR1 and CDR2 sequences are MNHNS and SASEGT. CDR3 protein: CASSEKTGGRGQPQHF. The DNA of the CDR3 is TGTGCCAGCAGTGAAAAGACAGGGGGCAGAGGGCAGCCCCAGCATTTT.

The rearrangement joins TRBV5-1 to TRBJ1-1, with 7 bases aligning to TRBD1. The junction had 6 bases not matched to a gene; V was cut back by 4 bases and J by 0 bases. Germline V gene lookup returns CDR1 SGHRS and CDR2 YFSETQ. This CDR3 spans 15 amino acids. The DNA for the CDR3 is TGCGCCAGCAGCGCCCAGACAGGGATGAACACTGAAGCTTTCTTT. This translates into CASSAQTGMNTEAFF.

V and J are TRBV30 and TRBJ2-7; a weak D match, TRBD1 (7 bases). Per the germline V gene, CDR1 is GTSNPN and CDR2 is SVGIG (reference sequence). V was trimmed by 5 bases and J by 1 base, leaving 15 bases between them. This CDR3 is 14 amino acids long. In nucleotides, the CDR3 is TGTGCCTGGGGTATGACAGGGAGGTCCTACGAGCAGTACTTC. Translation gives CAWGMTGRSYEQYF.

The chain uses TRBV5-1 and TRBJ2-7; 9 bases align to TRBD1. The germline V gene has CDR1 SGHRS and CDR2 YFSETQ. Germline trimming cut 4 bases from V and 0 bases from J; bases unmatched to any gene: 5. The CDR3 is 15 residues long. In nucleotides, the CDR3 is TGCGCCAGCAGCCGGGAGACAGGGGGCTCCTACGAGCAGTACTTC. This codes for CASSRETGGSYEQYF.

V gene TRBV5-1 combines with J gene TRBJ1-1; possible D gene TRBD1, 6 bases. The CDR3 length is 15 residues. CDR1 is SGHRS and CDR2 is YFSETQ in the germline V gene. The V gene lost 5 bases and the J gene lost 0 bases, with 14 bases spanning the gap. The CDR3 DNA follows: TGCGCCAGCAGGAAACAGGGACCTGTGAACACTGAAGCTTTCTTT. As protein: CASRKQGPVNTEAFF.

V gene TRBV27 combines with J gene TRBJ1-5, with D possibly TRBD1 on 5 matching bases. The CDR3 runs 14 residues. V was clipped by 11 bases and J by 5 bases, with 19 bases between them. The germline V gene encodes CDR1 MNHEY and CDR2 SMNVEV (reference sequence). The CDR3 nucleotides read TGTGCCGTTGGGTCGGCGGGGGTCGATCAGCCCCAGCATTTT. This gives the protein CAVGSAGVDQPQHF.

The count of this clone is one. The CDR3 sequence: CASSLGDRDGDTQYF. The CDR3 coding sequence is TGTGCCAGCAGCTTGGGAGACAGGGATGGGGATACGCAGTATTTT. The chain uses TRBV5-6 and TRBJ2-3, with 7 nucleotides matching TRBD1. Germline V gene sequence: CDR1 SGHDT, CDR2 YYEEEE. The CDR3 totals 15 residues. The ends lost 0 bases at V and 6 bases at J; junction bases unmatched: 7. Drawing the rest from reference TRBV5-6 and TRBJ2-3, the complete variable domain is DAGVTQSPTHLIKTRGQQVTLRCSPKSGHDTVSWYQQALGQGPQFIFQYYEEEERQRGNFPDRFSGHQFPNYSSELNVNALLLGDSALYLCASSLGDRDGDTQYFGPGTRLTVL.

The genes are TRBV24-1 and TRBJ2-2; TRBD2 might be the D (5 bases). The CDR3 contains 13 residues. Germline loops: CDR1 KGHDR, CDR2 SFDVKD. The germline V and J ends were trimmed by 4 bases and 13 bases, with 15 bases remaining between them. CDR3 bases: TGTGCCACCAGTGACTTGATGCCCGGAGGGCTGTTTTTT. Amino acids: CATSDLMPGGLFF.

V and J are TRBV6-5 and TRBJ1-1, with D perhaps matching TRBD1 (6 bases). The CDR3 extends over 16 amino acids. Trimming removed 2 bases at V and 2 bases at J, with 15 bases between. Germline V lookup: CDR1 MNHEY, CDR2 SVGAGI. CDR3 bases: TGTGCCAGCAGTTACAGGGGGACGGCAAGAAACACTGAAGCTTTCTTT. Translating it yields CASSYRGTARNTEAFF.

V gene TRBV30 combines with J gene TRBJ1-2; perhaps TRBD1 as D (6 bases). The V gene lost 5 bases and the J gene lost 0 bases, with 16 bases spanning the gap. The CDR3 loop spans 15 amino acids. Germline loops: CDR1 GTSNPN, CDR2 SVGIG (reference sequence). The CDR3 spells CAWSEQDRANYGYTF. The DNA of the CDR3 is TGTGCCTGGTCGGAACAGGACAGAGCTAACTATGGCTACACCTTC.

This clone is a singleton in its sample. The chain uses TRBV7-2 and TRBJ2-1, with 10 nucleotides matching TRBD2. The junction had 4 bases not matched to a gene; V was cut back by 8 bases and J by 3 bases. Germline-derived CDR1 and CDR2 are SGHTA and FQGNSA. This CDR3 has 14 residues. The chain's CDR3 is CASRASGSYNEQFF. The DNA of the CDR3 is TGTGCCAGCCGGGCTAGCGGGAGCTACAATGAGCAGTTCTTC.

The J gene is TRBJ2-3, the V gene TRBV6-4, with TRBD2 matching 9 bases. The CDR3 covers 17 residues. V lost 0 bases and J lost 1; bases outside the gene matches: 5. The germline gives CDR1 MRHNA, CDR2 SNTAGT. CDR3 sequence (DNA): TGTGCCAGCAGTGACTCTATGTCTAGCGGGGGCACAGATACGCAGTATTTT. Translation gives CASSDSMSSGGTDTQYF.